The following is a T cell receptor (beta chain) sequence with its context. Antigen unknown. This sample was taken from a study of shared clonotypes between healthy human individuals. Across the whole study: Each donor had three CD4 naive, three CD4 memory, two CD8 naive and one CD8 memory plate.

The CDR3 runs 16 residues. The germline gives CDR1 MDHEN, CDR2 SYDVKM. After removal of 3 bases from V and 2 bases from J, the junction contained 9 bases not matched to a gene. Measured with immunoSEQ multiplex PCR; TCRdb has only the in-frame clones, and not every one. The sample includes roughly 660,000 clones, roughly 91% of them seen just once. General observations from the study: Sampling covered nothing but blood. Tissue TCR repertoires likely differ from those found in blood. Lower generation probabilities were found for non-shared clonotypes than for those shared by all four donors.

The source material was memory CD8+ T cells from PBMCs. Sample subset: CD45RO+ cells pooled with CCR7-negative TemRA cells. The chain couples TRBV28 to TRBJ2-7; 8 positions agree with TRBD2. The clonotype originates from a man between 18 and 35 years old in good health. Some clones in this sample may be carry-over from other donors' samples. In DNA, the CDR3 is TGTGCCAGCAGTTTCCCCCTAGCGGGCTTAACCTACGAGCAGTACTTC. Translated: CASSFPLAGLTYEQYF.